The 10 T cell receptor beta chains reported below all come from one sample, sequenced in a study of OX40 agonist ivuxolimab in advanced cancers. The library was prepared using the immunoSEQ multiplex PCR assay. This is the immuneACCESS table as TCRdb keeps it, with only in-frame sequences that have V and J called. A part of the clones is gone; compared with another copy, unresolved V genes explain less than half, and the rest is unexplained. The sample records around 60,000 clones, roughly 87% of which are singletons. More than 10% of the sample belongs to the ten largest clones. Sequenced material: CD4+ or CD8+ T cells sorted from blood, taken in a trial of the OX40 agonist ivuxolimab. The receptor source for this set is an adult with an advanced solid tumor such as melanoma, head and neck, liver or kidney cancer.

The V gene is TRBV7-2, the J gene TRBJ2-1, with D perhaps matching TRBD2 (6 bases). Trimming took 5 bases from V and 8 from J, leaving 13 bases between them. The CDR3 has 13 residues. Germline V gene lookup returns CDR1 SGHTA and CDR2 FQGNSA. CDR3: CASSPQGGDEQFF. Written as DNA, the CDR3 is TGTGCCAGCAGCCCCCAGGGCGGGGATGAGCAGTTCTTC.

The CDR3 sequence: CASSSNYGYTF. The CDR3 DNA sequence: TGTGCCAGCAGCTCCAATTATGGCTACACCTTC. The rearrangement links TRBV7-9 to TRBJ1-2, with unresolved D. This CDR3 has 11 amino acids. V lost 4 bases to trimming and J lost 5 bases, with 5 bases between them. Germline V gene sequence: CDR1 SEHNR, CDR2 FQNEAQ (reference sequence).

This clone was detected only a few times. V is TRBV27 and J is TRBJ2-7; 13 nucleotides match TRBD2. The CDR3 consists of 18 residues. The V and J ends lost 2 bases and 3 bases, in that order; junction bases with no gene match: 10. Germline-derived CDR1 and CDR2 are MNHEY and SMNVEV (reference sequence). This CDR3 reads CASSLQRTSGSPYYEQYF. DNA for the CDR3: TGTGCCAGCAGTTTACAGAGGACTAGCGGGAGTCCGTACTACGAGCAGTACTTC.

The rearrangement uses TRBV6-6 and TRBJ2-7; 7 bases are a match to TRBD1. From germline, CDR1 is MNHNY and CDR2 SVGAGI (reference sequence). The CDR3 has 14 amino acids. J lost 4 bases, V lost 6 bases, and 9 bases had no gene match. DNA for the CDR3: TGTGCCAGCAGCTGGGACAGCAATATTTACGAGCAGTACTTC. It codes for CASSWDSNIYEQYF.

This clone occurred a few times. The chain recombines TRBV9 with TRBJ1-2, with 8 positions matching TRBD1. Germline values: CDR1 SGDLS, CDR2 YYNGEE. The CDR3 is made up of 13 amino acids. Trimming cost V 4 bases and J 8 bases; bases outside gene matches: 7. The CDR3 region has the DNA TGTGCCAGCAGCCCCGGACAGGGAAGCGGCTACACCTTC. Translation: CASSPGQGSGYTF.

The chain carries TRBV5-1 and TRBJ2-2; 7 bases are a match to TRBD2. Germline CDR1 SGHRS, CDR2 YFSETQ. The CDR3 runs to 16 residues. The J segment lost 7 bases and the V segment lost 1 base, leaving 10 bases of the junction unmatched. The CDR3 region has the DNA TGCGCCAGCAGCTTGTATGGGACTACGATGGACGGGGAGCTGTTTTTT. As protein: CASSLYGTTMDGELFF.

This clone occurred a few times. The rearrangement joins TRBV19 to TRBJ2-7, with D uncertain. The CDR3 runs 14 residues. V lost 5 bases and J 3 bases, leaving 14 bases between the germline ends. Germline CDR1 and CDR2: LNHDA and SQIVND (reference sequence). CDR3 loop: CASSDGSLGYEQYF. In DNA, the CDR3 is TGTGCCAGTAGTGATGGGTCTCTGGGCTACGAGCAGTACTTC.

This chain joins TRBV2 and TRBJ2-1; no firm D call. V lost 11 bases and J lost 6, with 17 bases in between. CDR3 length equals 13 residues. Germline CDR1 SNHLY, CDR2 FYNNEI. The CDR3 DNA sequence: TGTGCCCCCAATAGTGCGGATGGCAATGAGCAGTTCTTC. This translates into CAPNSADGNEQFF.

The chain uses TRBV15 and TRBJ2-7; 8 bases agree with TRBD1. The V and J ends lost 8 bases and 2 bases, in that order; junction bases with no gene match: 8. Per germline, CDR1 LNHNV and CDR2 YYDKDF (reference sequence). The CDR3 sequence is 14 residues long. In DNA, the CDR3 is TGTGCCACCGCAGGGGGCGACCCCACCTACGAGCAGTACTTC. This sequence encodes CATAGGDPTYEQYF. The variable domain in full, completed from reference TRBV15 and TRBJ2-7, reads DAMVIQNPRYQVTQFGKPVTLSCSQTLNHNVMYWYQQKSSQAPKLLFHYYDKDFNNEADTPDNFQSRRPNTSFCFLDIRSPGLGDTAMYLCATAGGDPTYEQYFGPGTRLTVT.

This chain joins TRBV10-3 and TRBJ2-3; D is perhaps TRBD2 (5 bases). Germline CDR1 and CDR2: ENHRY and SYGVKD. The CDR3 consists of 16 residues. Trimming removed 2 bases from V and 0 bases from J, with 12 bases in between. The CDR3 loop reads CAISEGLAVSTDTQYF. As DNA, the CDR3 is TGTGCCATCAGTGAGGGTCTAGCAGTTAGCACAGATACGCAGTATTTT.